What follows are 4 T cell receptor beta chains derived from one specimen sequenced in a study of immune evolution from preneoplasia to lung adenocarcinoma. Data came from immunoSEQ multiplex PCR; TCRdb stores just in-frame clones and leaves some out. The sample has 5,000 or so clones, 88% seen once. The specimen sequenced was FFPE invasive lung adenocarcinoma tissue. These receptors were collected from a person in their fifties or sixties with lung adenocarcinoma.

V usage is TRBV27 and J usage is TRBJ2-3; no reliable D call. The CDR3 has 14 amino acids. V dropped 1 base and J dropped 2 bases, with 7 bases sitting between them. Germline values: CDR1 MNHEY, CDR2 SMNVEV (reference sequence). Here the CDR3 DNA reads TGTGCCAGCAGTTTATTTGAAGACACAGATACGCAGTATTTT. Translation gives CASSLFEDTDTQYF.

The V and J genes are TRBV29-1 and TRBJ2-2; TRBD2 is a possible D gene (6 bases). The CDR3 runs 14 residues. Germline-derived CDR1 and CDR2 are SQVTM and ANQGSEA. Between the trimmed V and J ends, which lost 4 bases and 6 bases, there was a span of 15 bases. As DNA, the CDR3 is TGCAGCGTTGCGGGAGTTTTAAATTCCGGGGAGCTGTTTTTT. It translates to CSVAGVLNSGELFF.

The chain has TRBV14 and TRBJ2-1; no definite D call. The CDR3 loop spans 13 amino acids. V dropped 0 bases and J dropped 4 bases, with 4 bases sitting between them. Germline lookup yields CDR1 SGHDN and CDR2 FVKESK. The CDR3 protein is CASSQELYNEQFF. The CDR3 nucleotides read TGTGCCAGCAGCCAAGAGTTATACAATGAGCAGTTCTTC.

The rearrangement links TRBV7-9 to TRBJ2-7; 7 bases line up with TRBD2. Looked up from germline, CDR1 is SEHNR and CDR2 is FQNEAQ (reference sequence). The CDR3 spans 15 residues. The trim removed 5 bases at V and 7 bases at J, leaving 14 bases unmatched. CDR3 sequence reads: CASSQEAGVVYEQYF. In nucleotides, the CDR3 is TGTGCCAGCAGCCAAGAGGCGGGAGTGGTGTATGAGCAGTACTTC.